Sequencing of this T cell receptor beta chain was carried out in a study of CD8 T cells in Susac syndrome. After extraction with the RNeasy kit, roughly 0.45 to 1 ug of the RNA was reverse transcribed using random hexamers. MiXCR was run by TCRdb on the immunoSEQ multiplex PCR reads, yielding one entry per CDR3 protein. The sample lists 300,000 to 350,000 distinct CDR3 sequences; under 95% were seen once. The CDR3 is 13 residues long. Looked up from germline, CDR1 is SGHTA and CDR2 is FQGNSA. V lost 3 bases, J lost 8 bases, and 10 bases lay in between. TEMRA cells were enriched by FACS, while CD8+ and CD4+ T cells were obtained through a negative isolation that was performed magnetically.

Sequences were obtained from CD4+ T cells from PBMCs. V and J are TRBV7-2 and TRBJ2-2, with no clear D. This clonotype was sampled from a human donor with multiple sclerosis. CDR3 loop: CASSFSEGGELFF. DNA for the CDR3: TGTGCCAGCAGCTTTTCGGAAGGAGGGGAGCTGTTTTTT.